This record covers a single T cell receptor beta chain. Original data processing: How many nucleated cells were present was estimated from reference gene primer amplification. Libraries were prepared by immunoSEQ multiplex PCR; TCRdb keeps only in-frame clonotypes and omits some of them. The DNA gave D and trimming, while V, J and clone size come from that table. This table holds about 160,000 clones, around 81% found once. Trimming stripped 0 bases from V and 7 bases from J, with 14 bases between. The germline CDR1 and CDR2 sequences are SGHNT and YYREEE (reference sequence). The CDR3 sequence is 14 residues long. The data originate from a study of blood T cell repertoires in COVID-19. Study details: The study drew acute and convalescent COVID-19 samples from the United States, Italy and Spain. In each case, the material was cDNA or gDNA derived from T cells, B-cell-depleted T cells, or PBMCs.

The chain has TRBV5-4 and TRBJ2-7, with D perhaps TRBD1 (5 bases). Sequenced material: peripheral blood. The sequence derives from a man aged 70 or older who had recovered from COVID-19. CDR3 region: CASSLEARVGEQYF. CDR3 nucleotides: TGTGCCAGCAGCTTGGAGGCCAGGGTAGGGGAGCAGTACTTC.